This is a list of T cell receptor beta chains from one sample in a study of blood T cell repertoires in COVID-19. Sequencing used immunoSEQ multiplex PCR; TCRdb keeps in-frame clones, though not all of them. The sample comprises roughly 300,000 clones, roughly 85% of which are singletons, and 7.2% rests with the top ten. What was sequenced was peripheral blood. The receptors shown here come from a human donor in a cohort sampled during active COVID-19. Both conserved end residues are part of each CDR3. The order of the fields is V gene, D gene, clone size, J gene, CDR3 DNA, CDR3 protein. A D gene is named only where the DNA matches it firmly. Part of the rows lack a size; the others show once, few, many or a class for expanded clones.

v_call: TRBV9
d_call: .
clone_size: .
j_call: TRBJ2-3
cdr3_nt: TGTGCCAGCAGCGGACCGAAGGAGCGGGCGCTCACAGATACGCAGTATTTT
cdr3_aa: CASSGPKERALTDTQYF

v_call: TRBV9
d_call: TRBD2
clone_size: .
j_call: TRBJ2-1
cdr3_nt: TGTGCCAGCAGCGACTCCCATTCAAGCGGGGCATACAATGAGCAGTTCTTC
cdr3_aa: CASSDSHSSGAYNEQFF

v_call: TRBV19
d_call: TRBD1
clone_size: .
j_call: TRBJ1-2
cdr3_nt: TGTGCCAGTAGTACCCGGGACAGGGTTGTCGGCTACACCTTC
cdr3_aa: CASSTRDRVVGYTF

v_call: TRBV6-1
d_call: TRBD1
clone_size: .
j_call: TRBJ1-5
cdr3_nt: TGTGCCAGCAGTGACCCCGGACAGGGGGCTTGGGGCAATCAGCCCCAGCATTTT
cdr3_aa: CASSDPGQGAWGNQPQHF

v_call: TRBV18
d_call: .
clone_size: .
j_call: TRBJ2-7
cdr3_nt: TGTGCCAGCTCACCATCGCTAAGCTCCTACGAGCAGTACTTC
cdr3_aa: CASSPSLSSYEQYF

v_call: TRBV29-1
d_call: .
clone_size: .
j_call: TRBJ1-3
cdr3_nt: TGCAGCGTTGACAGGGCCCCTTCTGGAAACACCATATATTTT
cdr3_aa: CSVDRAPSGNTIYF

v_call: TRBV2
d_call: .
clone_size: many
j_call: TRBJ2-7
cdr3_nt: TGTGCCAGCAGTGAGATGGAGGGGTACGAGCAGTACTTC
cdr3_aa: CASSEMEGYEQYF

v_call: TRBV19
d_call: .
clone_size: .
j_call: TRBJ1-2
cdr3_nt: TGTGCCAGTACCCGTGGGAGGGGCTACACCTTC
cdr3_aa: CASTRGRGYTF

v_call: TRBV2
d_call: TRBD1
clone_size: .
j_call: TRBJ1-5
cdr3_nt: TGTGCCAGCAGTTTTACAGGGGGCGGGCAGCCCCAGCATTTT
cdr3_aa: CASSFTGGGQPQHF

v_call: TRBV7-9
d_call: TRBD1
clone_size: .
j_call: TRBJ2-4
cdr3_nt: TGTGCCAGCAGCCTCGACAGGGATGGGCTAGCCAAAAACATTCAGTACTTC
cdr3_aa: CASSLDRDGLAKNIQYF

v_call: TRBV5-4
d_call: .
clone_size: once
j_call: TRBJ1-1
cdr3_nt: TGTGCCAGCAGCGGGATCAGGGCGAACACTGAAGCTTTCTTT
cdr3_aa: CASSGIRANTEAFF

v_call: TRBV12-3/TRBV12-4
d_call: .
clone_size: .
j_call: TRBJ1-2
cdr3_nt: TGTGCCAGCAGCACCTATAACTATGGCTACACCTTC
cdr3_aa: CASSTYNYGYTF

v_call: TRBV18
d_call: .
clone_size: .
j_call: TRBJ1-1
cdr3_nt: TGTGCCAGCTCCTCCTCGTCGGGGGTTGAAGCTTTCTTT
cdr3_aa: CASSSSSGVEAFF

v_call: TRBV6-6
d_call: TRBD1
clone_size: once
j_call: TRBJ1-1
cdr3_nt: TGTGCCAGCAGGGTCCCAGGGGGCGCGGGTCCTGAAGCTTTCTTT
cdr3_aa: CASRVPGGAGPEAFF

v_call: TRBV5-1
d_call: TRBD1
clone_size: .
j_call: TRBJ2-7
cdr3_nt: TGCGCCAGCAGCTCCCCGGACAGGGGTACCTACGAGCAGTACTTC
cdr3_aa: CASSSPDRGTYEQYF

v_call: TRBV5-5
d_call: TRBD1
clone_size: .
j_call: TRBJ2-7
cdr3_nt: TGTGCCAGCAGCCCGGGACAGGGCGGATACGAGCAGTACTTC
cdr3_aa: CASSPGQGGYEQYF

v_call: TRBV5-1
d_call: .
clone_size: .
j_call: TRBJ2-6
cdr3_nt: TGCGCCAGCAGCTTTAGGGGCTCTGGGGCCAACGTCCTGACTTTC
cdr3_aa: CASSFRGSGANVLTF

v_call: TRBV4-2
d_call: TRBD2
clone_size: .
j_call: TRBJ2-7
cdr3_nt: TGTGCCAGCAGCTCGATTGCCGGGACTAGAATGTACGAGCAGTACTTC
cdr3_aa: CASSSIAGTRMYEQYF

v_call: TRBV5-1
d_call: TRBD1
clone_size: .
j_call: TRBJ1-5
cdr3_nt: TGCGCCAGCAGACCAGGGACAGCTAGCAATCAGCCCCAGCATTTT
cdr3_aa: CASRPGTASNQPQHF

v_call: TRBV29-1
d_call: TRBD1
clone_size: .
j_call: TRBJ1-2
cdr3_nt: TGCAGCGCCTTGACAGGGGCGGACTATGGCTACACCTTC
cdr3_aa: CSALTGADYGYTF

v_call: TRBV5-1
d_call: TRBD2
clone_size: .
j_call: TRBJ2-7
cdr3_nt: TGCGCCAGCAGCTTGTTCCGGTTTACCGACCTAGCGGGGGTGTACGAGCAGTACTTC
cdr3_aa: CASSLFRFTDLAGVYEQYF

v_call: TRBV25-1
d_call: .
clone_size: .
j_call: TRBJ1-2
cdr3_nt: TGTGCCAGCAGTGAATACGGAGATGGCTACACCTTC
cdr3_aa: CASSEYGDGYTF

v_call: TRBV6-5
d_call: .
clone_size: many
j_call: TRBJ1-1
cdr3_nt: TGTGCCAGCAGTTACTCGAACGCGGAGAACACTGAAGCTTTCTTT
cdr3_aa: CASSYSNAENTEAFF

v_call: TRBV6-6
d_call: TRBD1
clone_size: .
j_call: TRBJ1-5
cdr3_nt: TGTGCCAGCACCGATCCAGGGGGGCATCAGCCCCAGCATTTT
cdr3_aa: CASTDPGGHQPQHF

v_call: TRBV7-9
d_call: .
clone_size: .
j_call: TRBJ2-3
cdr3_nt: TGTGCCAGCAGCACGGATGGGAGAGATACGCAGTATTTT
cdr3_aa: CASSTDGRDTQYF

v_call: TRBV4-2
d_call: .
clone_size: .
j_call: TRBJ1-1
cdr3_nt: TGTGCCAGCAGCCAAGGCACAAATAAAGCTTTCTTT
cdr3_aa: CASSQGTNKAFF

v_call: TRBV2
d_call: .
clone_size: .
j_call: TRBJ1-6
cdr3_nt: TGTGCCAGCACAGGGGAATATAATTCACCCCTCCACTTT
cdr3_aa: CASTGEYNSPLHF

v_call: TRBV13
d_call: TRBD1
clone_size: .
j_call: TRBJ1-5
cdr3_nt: TGTGCCAGCAGCTCCAGACAGGGATCGAGCAATCAGCCCCAGCATTTT
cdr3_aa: CASSSRQGSSNQPQHF

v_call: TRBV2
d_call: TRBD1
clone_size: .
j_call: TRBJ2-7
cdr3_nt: TGTGCCAGCGCCCGAAGGGGGCTCGACGAGCAGTACTTC
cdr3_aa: CASARRGLDEQYF

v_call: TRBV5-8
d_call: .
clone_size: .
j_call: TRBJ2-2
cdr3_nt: TGTGCCAGCAGCTTTAGGGGAAACACCGGGGAGCTGTTTTTT
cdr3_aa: CASSFRGNTGELFF

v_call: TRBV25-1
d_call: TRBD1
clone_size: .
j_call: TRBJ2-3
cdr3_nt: TGTGCCAGCAGTGCCTCGGACAGGAGCACAGATACGCAGTATTTT
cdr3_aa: CASSASDRSTDTQYF

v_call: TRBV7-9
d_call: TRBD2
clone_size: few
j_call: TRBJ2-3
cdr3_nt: TGTGCCAGCAGTCCTACTAGCGGGGGGCGCGGAGATACGCAGTATTTT
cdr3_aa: CASSPTSGGRGDTQYF

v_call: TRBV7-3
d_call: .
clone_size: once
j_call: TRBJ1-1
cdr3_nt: TGTGCCAGCAGCTTATCGACAACCGAGGGAGCTTTCTTT
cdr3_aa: CASSLSTTEGAFF

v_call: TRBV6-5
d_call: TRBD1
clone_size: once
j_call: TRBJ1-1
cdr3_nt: TGTGCCAGCAGCCTACAGGGGGCTAACACTGAAGCTTTCTTT
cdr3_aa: CASSLQGANTEAFF

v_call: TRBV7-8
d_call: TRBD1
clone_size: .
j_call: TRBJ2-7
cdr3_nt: TGTGCCAGCAGCCTTCTGCCGGGACAGGGGTACGAGCAGTACTTC
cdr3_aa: CASSLLPGQGYEQYF

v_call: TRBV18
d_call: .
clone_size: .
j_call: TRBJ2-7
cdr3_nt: TGTGCCAGCTCAGAAGGGGGTGACGAGCAGTACTTC
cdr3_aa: CASSEGGDEQYF

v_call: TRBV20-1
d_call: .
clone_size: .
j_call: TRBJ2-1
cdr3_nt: TGCAGTGCTAGGAGATACAATGAGCAGTTCTTC
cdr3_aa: CSARRYNEQFF

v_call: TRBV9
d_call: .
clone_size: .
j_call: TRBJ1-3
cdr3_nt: TGTGCCAGCAGCGTCAACAGTTTCGGAAACACCATATATTTT
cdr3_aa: CASSVNSFGNTIYF

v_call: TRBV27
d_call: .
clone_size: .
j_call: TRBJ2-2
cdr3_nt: TGTGCCAGCAGTCCCGCACGGGCGAACACCGGGGAGCTGTTTTTT
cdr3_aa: CASSPARANTGELFF

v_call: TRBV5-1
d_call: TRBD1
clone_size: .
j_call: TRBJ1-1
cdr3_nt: TGCGCCAGCAGCGGTCAGACAGGGACAAACACTGAAGCTTTCTTT
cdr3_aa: CASSGQTGTNTEAFF

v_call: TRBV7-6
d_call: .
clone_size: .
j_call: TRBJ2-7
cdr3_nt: TGTGCCAGCAGCTTAGGCGGGGAGAACGAGCAGTACTTC
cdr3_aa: CASSLGGENEQYF